This T cell receptor (beta chain) was found in a study of shared clonotypes between healthy human individuals. The method was immunoSEQ multiplex PCR; TCRdb's version includes in-frame clones alone and lacks a portion of them. The data show roughly 2.2 million clones, just under 95% seen once. This clone was found a few times. The CDR3 extends over 14 amino acids. From germline, CDR1 is SEHNR and CDR2 FQNEAQ (reference sequence). Between the trimmed V and J ends, which lost 4 bases and 5 bases, there was a span of 14 bases. This chain connects TRBV7-9 to TRBJ1-1, with D possibly TRBD1 on 5 matching bases. The sample was naive CD4+ T cells from PBMCs. Subset of the sample: CD45RA+ positively selected. This TCR came from a man aged 18 to 35 in good health. Some clones in this sample may be carry-over from other donors' samples. In DNA form, the CDR3 reads TGTGCCAGCAGCTCGGCGGGACGACGGACTGAAGCTTTCTTT. Amino acids: CASSSAGRRTEAFF.